Listed below are T cell receptor beta chains from one sample, sequenced in a study of blood T cell repertoires in COVID-19. Method: immunoSEQ multiplex PCR; TCRdb's copy keeps in-frame clones and lacks some. The sample records 200,000 to 250,000 clones, around four fifths being singletons. Input material: PBMCs or T cells enriched from blood (not recorded which). The receptors derive from a woman aged 50 to 60 who had been exposed to COVID-19. Both conserved end residues are part of each CDR3. The order of the fields is clone size, D gene, J gene, V gene, CDR3 DNA, CDR3 protein. A D gene is named only where the DNA matches it firmly. The size entry is marked missing in some rows and otherwise reads once, few, many or a size class.

clone_size: NA; d_call: TRBD1; j_call: TRBJ1-1; v_call: TRBV29-1; cdr3_nt: TGCAGCGTCGACAGGGGGCGAGGAATGAACACTGAAGCTTTCTTT; cdr3_aa: CSVDRGRGMNTEAFF
clone_size: NA; d_call: TRBD1; j_call: TRBJ1-1; v_call: TRBV6-1; cdr3_nt: TGTGCCAGCAGTGAACCAAAGCCTTTAGACAGGGGGAACACTGAAGCTTTCTTT; cdr3_aa: CASSEPKPLDRGNTEAFF
clone_size: NA; d_call: NA; j_call: TRBJ1-3; v_call: TRBV4-1; cdr3_nt: TGCGCCAGCAGCCAAGATAGACCCCTAGACACCATATATTTT; cdr3_aa: CASSQDRPLDTIYF
clone_size: NA; d_call: NA; j_call: TRBJ2-2; v_call: TRBV19; cdr3_nt: TGTGCCAGTAGTATCTCCACGGACACCGGGGAGCTGTTTTTT; cdr3_aa: CASSISTDTGELFF
clone_size: NA; d_call: TRBD1; j_call: TRBJ1-6; v_call: TRBV10-3; cdr3_nt: TGTGCCACCCGATCGGACAGGTGGGATTCACCCCTCCACTTT; cdr3_aa: CATRSDRWDSPLHF
clone_size: NA; d_call: TRBD1; j_call: TRBJ2-7; v_call: TRBV10-3; cdr3_nt: TGTGCCATCAGTGGGGGACAGGATCCGACCTACGAGCAGTACTTC; cdr3_aa: CAISGGQDPTYEQYF
clone_size: NA; d_call: NA; j_call: TRBJ2-6; v_call: TRBV15; cdr3_nt: TGTGCCACCAGCAGGGACTACGATACTGGGGCCAACGTCCTGACTTTC; cdr3_aa: CATSRDYDTGANVLTF
clone_size: once; d_call: TRBD1; j_call: TRBJ2-3; v_call: TRBV11-3; cdr3_nt: TGTGCCAGCAGCCCACGACAGGGGGCATATACGCAGTATTTT; cdr3_aa: CASSPRQGAYTQYF
clone_size: NA; d_call: TRBD1; j_call: TRBJ2-1; v_call: TRBV11-3; cdr3_nt: TGTGCCAGCAGCCAGGGGGTCCAGAACCAGTTCTTC; cdr3_aa: CASSQGVQNQFF
clone_size: NA; d_call: TRBD2; j_call: TRBJ2-1; v_call: TRBV7-2; cdr3_nt: TGTGCCAGCAGCTCCCCCGGCGGGGGGGTTTACAATGAGCAGTTCTTC; cdr3_aa: CASSSPGGGVYNEQFF
clone_size: NA; d_call: NA; j_call: TRBJ1-1; v_call: TRBV3-1/TRBV3-2; cdr3_nt: TGTGCCAGTAGCCACCGGGAGGGGAACACTGAAGCTTTCTTT; cdr3_aa: CASSHREGNTEAFF
clone_size: NA; d_call: NA; j_call: TRBJ1-2; v_call: TRBV6-5; cdr3_nt: TGTGCCAGCAGCCCCGGGACTCATGGATATGGCTACACCTTC; cdr3_aa: CASSPGTHGYGYTF
clone_size: NA; d_call: NA; j_call: TRBJ2-1; v_call: TRBV7-3; cdr3_nt: TGTGCCAGCAGCTTAAGTCGGTCTTCCAATGAGCAGTTCTTC; cdr3_aa: CASSLSRSSNEQFF
clone_size: NA; d_call: NA; j_call: TRBJ1-3; v_call: TRBV11-2; cdr3_nt: TGTGCCAGCAGCCCCTCTCCTGCGAGGACCATATATTTT; cdr3_aa: CASSPSPARTIYF
clone_size: NA; d_call: NA; j_call: TRBJ2-7; v_call: TRBV6-1; cdr3_nt: TGTGCCAGCAGGGGCCTAGGGGGGGCCTACGAGCAGTACTTC; cdr3_aa: CASRGLGGAYEQYF
clone_size: NA; d_call: NA; j_call: TRBJ2-7; v_call: TRBV27; cdr3_nt: TGTGCCAGCAGTCCCGACATACTCTACGAGCAGTACTTC; cdr3_aa: CASSPDILYEQYF
clone_size: NA; d_call: NA; j_call: TRBJ2-3; v_call: TRBV5-1; cdr3_nt: TGCGCCAGCAGCGGGGGGGGCCGGGCAGATACGCAGTATTTT; cdr3_aa: CASSGGGRADTQYF
clone_size: NA; d_call: TRBD1; j_call: TRBJ2-4; v_call: TRBV4-1; cdr3_nt: TGCGCCAGCAGCCAAGAAAGTGGGACAGGGAGATACATTCAGTACTTC; cdr3_aa: CASSQESGTGRYIQYF
clone_size: NA; d_call: TRBD1; j_call: TRBJ1-1; v_call: TRBV27; cdr3_nt: TGTGCCAGCAGTCCGGGGACAGCATTCGGCACTGAAGCTTTCTTT; cdr3_aa: CASSPGTAFGTEAFF
clone_size: NA; d_call: NA; j_call: TRBJ1-6; v_call: TRBV2; cdr3_nt: TGTGCCAGCAGTGCCGACCGAGGAATTTCACCCCTCCACTTT; cdr3_aa: CASSADRGISPLHF
clone_size: NA; d_call: TRBD1; j_call: TRBJ1-1; v_call: TRBV6-2/TRBV6-3; cdr3_nt: TGTGCCAGCAGTCTAAACCGGGACAGGGGTATATCGAACACTGAAGCTTTCTTT; cdr3_aa: CASSLNRDRGISNTEAFF
clone_size: NA; d_call: TRBD1; j_call: TRBJ1-1; v_call: TRBV18; cdr3_nt: TGTGCCAGCTCACCCTTAGGACAGGGTTACACTGAAGCTTTCTTT; cdr3_aa: CASSPLGQGYTEAFF
clone_size: NA; d_call: NA; j_call: TRBJ2-2; v_call: TRBV9; cdr3_nt: TGTGCCAGCAGCGCGCAGGGGACCAACACCGGGGAGCTGTTTTTT; cdr3_aa: CASSAQGTNTGELFF
clone_size: few; d_call: NA; j_call: TRBJ2-7; v_call: TRBV11-2; cdr3_nt: TGTGCCAGCAGCTTCATCAGGGACACCTCCTACGAGCAGTACTTC; cdr3_aa: CASSFIRDTSYEQYF
clone_size: NA; d_call: NA; j_call: TRBJ1-2; v_call: TRBV7-8; cdr3_nt: TGTGCCAGCAGCCCGGGGGGGGACTATGGCTACACCTTC; cdr3_aa: CASSPGGDYGYTF
clone_size: NA; d_call: NA; j_call: TRBJ1-2; v_call: TRBV6-2/TRBV6-3; cdr3_nt: TGTGCCAGCAGCCCCCGCCTTACAGGTCCACATGGCTACACCTTC; cdr3_aa: CASSPRLTGPHGYTF
clone_size: NA; d_call: NA; j_call: TRBJ1-2; v_call: TRBV5-4; cdr3_nt: TGTGCCAGCAGCTTGGCCCCCCCTCTCTATGGCTACACCTTC; cdr3_aa: CASSLAPPLYGYTF
clone_size: NA; d_call: NA; j_call: TRBJ1-1; v_call: TRBV6-5; cdr3_nt: TGTGCCAGCAGTCCCCCCGGGGTGGGGTGGACTGAAGCTTTCTTT; cdr3_aa: CASSPPGVGWTEAFF
clone_size: NA; d_call: TRBD1; j_call: TRBJ2-1; v_call: TRBV18; cdr3_nt: TGTGCCAGCTCGCCGACAGGGGTGGGACACAATGAGCAGTTCTTC; cdr3_aa: CASSPTGVGHNEQFF
clone_size: NA; d_call: NA; j_call: TRBJ1-1; v_call: TRBV6-5; cdr3_nt: TGTGCCAGCAATCGGAGGGATGAGAACACTGAAGCTTTCTTT; cdr3_aa: CASNRRDENTEAFF
clone_size: NA; d_call: TRBD1; j_call: TRBJ2-7; v_call: TRBV4-1; cdr3_nt: TGCGCCAGCAGCCAATACAGGGGTTCTAACTACGAGCAGTACTTC; cdr3_aa: CASSQYRGSNYEQYF
clone_size: once; d_call: TRBD1; j_call: TRBJ2-3; v_call: TRBV5-1; cdr3_nt: TGCGCCAGCAGCTTTTCCGACAGGGACCTAACAGATACGCAGTATTTT; cdr3_aa: CASSFSDRDLTDTQYF
clone_size: NA; d_call: NA; j_call: TRBJ1-1; v_call: TRBV19; cdr3_nt: TGTGCCAGTAGTGAAGGCGCGGTTGAAGCTTTCTTT; cdr3_aa: CASSEGAVEAFF
clone_size: NA; d_call: NA; j_call: TRBJ1-6; v_call: TRBV18; cdr3_nt: TGTGCCAGCTCACCAATCAAGTTGACTGGTTCACCCCTCCACTTT; cdr3_aa: CASSPIKLTGSPLHF
clone_size: NA; d_call: NA; j_call: TRBJ2-6; v_call: TRBV27; cdr3_nt: TGTGCCAGCAGTTTGAGAACAGGAAACCTGACTTTC; cdr3_aa: CASSLRTGNLTF
clone_size: NA; d_call: NA; j_call: TRBJ1-1; v_call: TRBV14; cdr3_nt: TGTGCCAGCAGCCAAGTTAGGGGGAACACTGAAGCTTTCTTT; cdr3_aa: CASSQVRGNTEAFF
clone_size: few; d_call: TRBD2; j_call: TRBJ2-3; v_call: TRBV7-2; cdr3_nt: TGTGCCACCAAAGCGGGGGTTAACACAGATACGCAGTATTTT; cdr3_aa: CATKAGVNTDTQYF
clone_size: once; d_call: NA; j_call: TRBJ1-4; v_call: TRBV7-9; cdr3_nt: TGTGCCAGCAGCCCAGGGGTGGACGAAAAACTGTTTTTT; cdr3_aa: CASSPGVDEKLFF
clone_size: NA; d_call: NA; j_call: TRBJ2-2; v_call: TRBV6-6; cdr3_nt: TGTGCCAGCAGTCCTCTTCGGGGACTTCAAAGGAACACCGGGGAGCTGTTTTTT; cdr3_aa: CASSPLRGLQRNTGELFF
clone_size: NA; d_call: TRBD2; j_call: TRBJ2-3; v_call: TRBV10-3; cdr3_nt: TGTGCCATCAGTGGGGGACTAGCGGGGACAGATACGCAGTATTTT; cdr3_aa: CAISGGLAGTDTQYF
clone_size: NA; d_call: TRBD2; j_call: TRBJ2-7; v_call: TRBV13; cdr3_nt: TGTGCCAGCAGCCGGATCTCGGGACTAGGATCCTACGAGCAGTACTTC; cdr3_aa: CASSRISGLGSYEQYF
clone_size: NA; d_call: TRBD2; j_call: TRBJ2-7; v_call: TRBV28; cdr3_nt: TGTGCCAGCAGTTTATCTAGCGGGGGGGCTGGGTCCTACGAGCAGTACTTC; cdr3_aa: CASSLSSGGAGSYEQYF
clone_size: NA; d_call: NA; j_call: TRBJ1-1; v_call: TRBV2; cdr3_nt: TGTGCCAGCACCCCTCCCTGGGCAGGGAACACTGAAGCTTTCTTT; cdr3_aa: CASTPPWAGNTEAFF
clone_size: NA; d_call: TRBD1; j_call: TRBJ1-2; v_call: TRBV5-1; cdr3_nt: TGCGCCAGCAGCTTTATCCCCGGGACAGATGTAGGTGGCTACACCTTC; cdr3_aa: CASSFIPGTDVGGYTF
clone_size: NA; d_call: NA; j_call: TRBJ1-1; v_call: TRBV10-1; cdr3_nt: TGCGCCAGCAGGGTAAGCTCCTCTTTGAACACTGAAGCTTTCTTT; cdr3_aa: CASRVSSSLNTEAFF
clone_size: NA; d_call: TRBD2; j_call: TRBJ2-3; v_call: TRBV3-1/TRBV3-2; cdr3_nt: TGTGCCAGCAGCCCCCTAGCGGGGGTAACAGATACGCAGTATTTT; cdr3_aa: CASSPLAGVTDTQYF
clone_size: NA; d_call: TRBD1; j_call: TRBJ1-1; v_call: TRBV19; cdr3_nt: TGTGCCAGTAGTATAGGACCGGACAGGGGGCAAGCTTTCTTT; cdr3_aa: CASSIGPDRGQAFF
clone_size: NA; d_call: NA; j_call: TRBJ1-5; v_call: TRBV7-2; cdr3_nt: TGTGCCAGCAGCTTTCAGGGTGGCAATCAGCCCCAGCATTTT; cdr3_aa: CASSFQGGNQPQHF
clone_size: NA; d_call: TRBD2; j_call: TRBJ2-1; v_call: TRBV3-1/TRBV3-2; cdr3_nt: TGTGCCAGCAGGCAGGGAGGGTCTCATGAGCAGTTCTTC; cdr3_aa: CASRQGGSHEQFF
clone_size: few; d_call: NA; j_call: TRBJ2-3; v_call: TRBV24-1; cdr3_nt: TGTGCCACCAGAGCGGGCGATACGCAGTATTTT; cdr3_aa: CATRAGDTQYF
clone_size: NA; d_call: NA; j_call: TRBJ1-2; v_call: TRBV11-2; cdr3_nt: TGTGCCATCCCCGACAGACTTAACTATGGCTACACCTTC; cdr3_aa: CAIPDRLNYGYTF
clone_size: NA; d_call: TRBD1; j_call: TRBJ2-7; v_call: TRBV10-1; cdr3_nt: TGCGCCAGCAGTGAGTGGGGGACAGGGGGCGAGCAGTACTTC; cdr3_aa: CASSEWGTGGEQYF
clone_size: NA; d_call: TRBD2; j_call: TRBJ2-2; v_call: TRBV6-4; cdr3_nt: TGTGCCAGCAGTGACTTGGGTCGGCGGCTAGCGGATAAATCCGGGGAGCTGTTTTTT; cdr3_aa: CASSDLGRRLADKSGELFF
clone_size: NA; d_call: TRBD1; j_call: TRBJ2-5; v_call: TRBV7-8; cdr3_nt: TGTGCCAGCAGCCCCAGAGACAGGGGGCCAGAGACCCAGTACTTC; cdr3_aa: CASSPRDRGPETQYF
clone_size: once; d_call: NA; j_call: TRBJ1-1; v_call: TRBV6-5; cdr3_nt: TGTGCCAGCAGTTTACAGGGCGGGACTGAAGCTTTCTTT; cdr3_aa: CASSLQGGTEAFF
clone_size: NA; d_call: TRBD2; j_call: TRBJ2-3; v_call: TRBV25-1; cdr3_nt: TGTGCCAGCGGTCGATCGGGGGGTTCGCTTAGCACAGATACGCAGTATTTT; cdr3_aa: CASGRSGGSLSTDTQYF
clone_size: NA; d_call: TRBD1; j_call: TRBJ1-3; v_call: TRBV28; cdr3_nt: TGTGCCAGCAGCACCGGACAGGAACTCGCCTCTGGAAACACCATATATTTT; cdr3_aa: CASSTGQELASGNTIYF